This T cell receptor (beta chain) appears in the sequencing data of a study of technical replicates of blood from a few donors. Using immunoSEQ multiplex PCR, the repertoire was profiled, and TCRdb retains in-frame clones only, with some absent. The table has about 95,000 clones, about 95% seen once. This clone was found once. The sequence came from a human donor in good health. Sequencing used T cells isolated from PBMCs.

This chain's CDR3 is CASSVLGAQYF. DNA for the CDR3: TGTGCCAGCAGTGTCTTAGGGGCGCAGTACTTC. The rearrangement joins TRBV2 to TRBJ2-7; D might be TRBD1 (5 bases). Trimming pared 4 bases from V and 9 bases from J, leaving 10 bases between. Germline lookup yields CDR1 SNHLY and CDR2 FYNNEI. The CDR3 sequence is 11 residues long.